The T cell receptor beta chain described here comes from a study of cytomegalovirus exposure and HLA in healthy donors. Study as a whole: Per a later analysis, the approximately 600 first-cohort and 95 to 150 validation repertoires shared one platform. Findings and caveats of the study: Cytomegalovirus association was listed for roughly 160 TCR beta chains. Many donors shared some public TCRs, even though most TCR sequences were rare.

Regarding this clone: Its antigen is currently unknown.

The donors were members of the validation cohort, which comprised 100 to 150 subjects and was separate from the first cohort of 600 to 800 subjects. The length of the CDR3 is 16 residues. Looked up from germline, CDR1 is SGHDT and CDR2 is YYEEEE. Trimming shortened V by 0 bases and J by 2 bases, and 12 bases separated the two germline ends. Repertoires were generated with immunoSEQ multiplex PCR, while TCRdb's copy carries only in-frame clones and drops some. Of some 320,000 clones in the sample, approximately 90% were seen once. The V gene is TRBV5-6, the J gene TRBJ2-1, with no clear D. This receptor was obtained from a woman in her thirties in good health and CMV-seropositive. The sample was PBMCs. CDR3 residues: CASSLGMGGAYNEQFF. The CDR3 region has the DNA TGTGCCAGCAGCTTGGGAATGGGCGGAGCCTACAATGAGCAGTTCTTC.